These 7 T cell receptor beta chains came from one sample sequenced in a study of T-cell memory formation after mild COVID-19. TCRdb processed the 5' RACE reads anew with MiXCR; each CDR3 protein has one entry. Here the sample spans roughly 86,000 distinct CDR3 sequences, about 14% being singletons. Sequences were obtained from PBMCs or a T cell subset sorted from them (not recorded which). Receptor source: a man between 18 and 35 years old who had mild COVID-19 (a few samples of this study predate the infection). Cell type and time point are not known.

This clonotype was observed at least ten times. The chain carries TRBV4-3 and TRBJ2-2; tentative D call: TRBD2 (6 bases). Trimming took off 0 bases at V and 5 bases at J, with 10 bases between the two ends. Germline V gene sequence: CDR1 LGHNA, CDR2 YSLEER. This CDR3 is built from 15 residues. CDR3 in amino acids: CASSQERETTGELFF. The CDR3 DNA follows: TGCGCCAGCAGCCAAGAACGGGAGACGACCGGGGAGCTGTTTTTT.

This clonotype appeared many times. This CDR3 is CASSQDLARGNEQYF. The CDR3 nucleotides are TGTGCCAGCAGCCAAGATCTCGCCAGGGGCAACGAGCAGTACTTC. The chain recombines TRBV3-1 with TRBJ2-7; possible D gene TRBD1, 6 bases. Trimming cost V 0 bases and J 5 bases, with 14 bases left between them. CDR3 length: 15 amino acids. Germline CDR1 reads LGHDT; CDR2 reads YNNKEL (reference sequence).

The gene calls are TRBV5-5 and TRBJ1-1; D might be TRBD1 (5 bases). The CDR3 has 17 amino acids. Trimming pared 1 base from V and 1 base from J, leaving 17 bases between. In germline, CDR1 is SGHKS, CDR2 YYEKEE (reference sequence). The CDR3: CASSLNIWGRENTEAFF. The CDR3 DNA follows: TGTGCCAGCAGCTTGAATATCTGGGGACGGGAGAACACTGAAGCTTTCTTT.

This clonotype was picked up a small number of times. The chain employs TRBV4-3 and TRBJ1-1; 8 bases line up with TRBD1. J lost 8 bases, V lost 0 bases, and 8 bases had no gene match. CDR3 length: 15 amino acids. Looked up from germline, CDR1 is LGHNA and CDR2 is YSLEER. The CDR3 reads CASSQDWQGAREAFF. CDR3 in DNA: TGCGCCAGCAGCCAAGATTGGCAGGGGGCCAGAGAAGCTTTCTTT.

There are a few counts of this clonotype. The CDR3, as DNA: TGTGCCAGCAGCTTAACCGGGACTAGCGGGGGGCCTTACAATGAGCAGTTCTTC. Translated: CASSLTGTSGGPYNEQFF. The J gene is TRBJ2-1, the V gene TRBV7-9; TRBD2 matches 15 bases. The CDR3 contains 18 residues. The ends lost 2 bases at V and 4 bases at J; junction bases unmatched: 6. Germline CDR1 reads SEHNR; CDR2 reads FQNEAQ (reference sequence). Filled out from reference TRBV7-9 and TRBJ2-1, the complete variable domain reads DTGVSQNPRHKITKRGQNVTFRCDPISEHNRLYWYRQTLGQGPEFLTYFQNEAQLEKSRLLSDRFSAERPKGSFSTLEIQRTEQGDSAMYLCASSLTGTSGGPYNEQFFGPGTRLTVL.

This clonotype was found a few times. The V and J genes are TRBV4-2 and TRBJ2-5; weak D call: TRBD2 (6 bases). Trimming cost V 0 bases and J 5 bases, with 10 bases left between them. The CDR3 sequence is 14 residues long. Germline V CDR1 and CDR2: LGHNA, YNFKEQ. The CDR3 sequence is CASSQDSGRETQYF. CDR3 sequence (DNA): TGTGCCAGCAGCCAAGACTCGGGGAGGGAGACCCAGTACTTC.

This clonotype was recorded at least ten times. The chain joins TRBV4-1 to TRBJ1-3; D uncertain. CDR1 and CDR2 from the germline V gene are MGHRA and YSYEKL. The CDR3 runs to 15 residues. V lost 5 bases and J lost 1, with 12 bases in between. CDR3: CASSNPSISGNTIYF. CDR3 DNA: TGCGCCAGCAGCAACCCATCGATTTCTGGAAACACCATATATTTT.